The rows below give T cell receptor beta chains drawn from one sample of a study of B cell selection in AIRE deficiency. This table comes from immunoSEQ multiplex PCR, and its TCRdb copy is limited to in-frame clones, with some not included. The sample contains fewer than 25,000 clones, around 96% of which appear only once. Material: CD4+CD127+ conventional T cells sorted from PBMCs. The receptors here all came from a human donor in good health. Both conserved end residues are part of each CDR3. Each record gives: D gene, J gene, V gene, clone size, CDR3 DNA, CDR3 protein. The D gene is left open where the match is weak. Size tells how often a clone was seen (once, few, many) or the class of an expanded clone, and some rows leave it out.

d_gene: TRBD1; j_gene: TRBJ1-1; v_gene: TRBV29-1; abundance: NA; CDR3nt: TGCAGCGCAAGAAACCGACAGGGGCTGAACACTGAAGCTTTCTTT; CDR3aa: CSARNRQGLNTEAFF
d_gene: TRBD1; j_gene: TRBJ1-2; v_gene: TRBV27; abundance: NA; CDR3nt: TGTGCCAGCAGTTTATCGGGACAGGGGGCTAACTATGGCTACACCTTC; CDR3aa: CASSLSGQGANYGYTF
d_gene: NA; j_gene: TRBJ1-4; v_gene: TRBV10-3; abundance: NA; CDR3nt: TGTGCCATCAGTGAGACGGAGGGAGGTAATGAAAAACTGTTTTTT; CDR3aa: CAISETEGGNEKLFF
d_gene: NA; j_gene: TRBJ2-5; v_gene: TRBV18; abundance: NA; CDR3nt: TGTGCCAGCTCACCACGGACAGATAGGGAGACCCAGTACTTC; CDR3aa: CASSPRTDRETQYF
d_gene: TRBD1; j_gene: TRBJ2-1; v_gene: TRBV10-3; abundance: once; CDR3nt: TGTGCCATCAGTGAGGGGACAGGTTGGAATGAGCAGTTCTTC; CDR3aa: CAISEGTGWNEQFF
d_gene: TRBD1; j_gene: TRBJ1-2; v_gene: TRBV5-6; abundance: NA; CDR3nt: TGTGCCAGCAGCTTGAGGATCAGGACAGGGTCCACCTTC; CDR3aa: CASSLRIRTGSTF
d_gene: NA; j_gene: TRBJ1-2; v_gene: TRBV5-5; abundance: once; CDR3nt: TGTGCCAGCAGCTTGGAGCGGGACATATCCTTCGGCTACACCTTC; CDR3aa: CASSLERDISFGYTF
d_gene: NA; j_gene: TRBJ1-1; v_gene: TRBV5-1; abundance: NA; CDR3nt: TGCGCCAGCAGTCGAGCCGGGACGACCAGCGGCACTGAAGCTTTCTTT; CDR3aa: CASSRAGTTSGTEAFF
d_gene: TRBD2; j_gene: TRBJ2-1; v_gene: TRBV5-1; abundance: NA; CDR3nt: TGCGCCAGCAGCTTAACTAGCGGGGGGAACAATGAGCAGTTCTTC; CDR3aa: CASSLTSGGNNEQFF
d_gene: NA; j_gene: TRBJ1-6; v_gene: TRBV2; abundance: few; CDR3nt: TGTGCCAGCATCTTGGGGGGATCAGGGTTGTCACCCCTCCACTTT; CDR3aa: CASILGGSGLSPLHF
d_gene: TRBD1; j_gene: TRBJ1-1; v_gene: TRBV18; abundance: NA; CDR3nt: TGTGCCAGCTCACCCGGACAGGGTCAAGGTGAAGCTTTCTTT; CDR3aa: CASSPGQGQGEAFF
d_gene: NA; j_gene: TRBJ1-3; v_gene: TRBV18; abundance: once; CDR3nt: TGTGCCAGCTCACCACCGGGTGGAAACACCATATATTTT; CDR3aa: CASSPPGGNTIYF
d_gene: TRBD1; j_gene: TRBJ1-2; v_gene: TRBV5-1; abundance: NA; CDR3nt: TGCGCCAGCAGCCTAGGACAGGCGAACCCTTATGGCTACACCTTC; CDR3aa: CASSLGQANPYGYTF
d_gene: TRBD2; j_gene: TRBJ2-3; v_gene: TRBV10-3; abundance: NA; CDR3nt: TGTGCCATCAGGAGGGGATTAGCGGGGGGGACAGAAGATACGCAGTATTTT; CDR3aa: CAIRRGLAGGTEDTQYF
d_gene: TRBD1; j_gene: TRBJ1-5; v_gene: TRBV7-2; abundance: NA; CDR3nt: TGTGCCAGCAGTACGATGGTTGGGACAGGGAATCAGCCCCAGCATTTT; CDR3aa: CASSTMVGTGNQPQHF
d_gene: TRBD1; j_gene: TRBJ2-1; v_gene: TRBV12-5; abundance: NA; CDR3nt: TGTGCTAGTGGTTTGGATGACAGGGCGGTATACAATGAGCAGTTCTTC; CDR3aa: CASGLDDRAVYNEQFF
d_gene: TRBD1; j_gene: TRBJ2-1; v_gene: TRBV5-6; abundance: NA; CDR3nt: TGTGCCAGCAGCCCGACAGGGGGCTACCAGAATGAGCAGTTCTTC; CDR3aa: CASSPTGGYQNEQFF
d_gene: TRBD1; j_gene: TRBJ1-2; v_gene: TRBV19; abundance: NA; CDR3nt: TGTGCCAGTAGTTCTACCGGGACAGGGCCATATGGCTACACCTTC; CDR3aa: CASSSTGTGPYGYTF
d_gene: NA; j_gene: TRBJ2-5; v_gene: TRBV7-2; abundance: NA; CDR3nt: TGTGCCAGCAGCTTAGGGGGCGGGGGCGCAGGGGAGACCCAGTACTTC; CDR3aa: CASSLGGGGAGETQYF
d_gene: TRBD1; j_gene: TRBJ1-3; v_gene: TRBV9; abundance: NA; CDR3nt: TGTGCCAGCAGCGTAGCTTCAACAGGGGGCTCTGGAAACACCATATATTTT; CDR3aa: CASSVASTGGSGNTIYF
d_gene: NA; j_gene: TRBJ1-3; v_gene: TRBV9; abundance: NA; CDR3nt: TGTGCCAGCACCCCAGGGGCCGCGAGCTCTGGAAACACCATATATTTT; CDR3aa: CASTPGAASSGNTIYF
d_gene: TRBD2; j_gene: TRBJ2-5; v_gene: TRBV7-9; abundance: NA; CDR3nt: TGTGCCAGCAGGCCTAGCGGGGGCAAAGAGACCCAGTACTTC; CDR3aa: CASRPSGGKETQYF
d_gene: TRBD1; j_gene: TRBJ1-6; v_gene: TRBV11-2; abundance: NA; CDR3nt: TGTGCCAGCAGCTTTCTGCGACAGGGCCTGACACCCCTCCACTTT; CDR3aa: CASSFLRQGLTPLHF
d_gene: NA; j_gene: TRBJ2-7; v_gene: TRBV4-3; abundance: NA; CDR3nt: TGCGCCAGCAGCCCACCCTGCCCTCGCGGGACCTACGAGCAGTACTTC; CDR3aa: CASSPPCPRGTYEQYF
d_gene: NA; j_gene: TRBJ2-2; v_gene: TRBV5-5; abundance: NA; CDR3nt: TGTGCCAGCAGCTTTCCCACCGGGGAGCTGTTTTTT; CDR3aa: CASSFPTGELFF
d_gene: NA; j_gene: TRBJ1-2; v_gene: TRBV7-9; abundance: NA; CDR3nt: TGTGCCAGCAGCCTCGAGGACAGTTACTATGGCTACACCTTC; CDR3aa: CASSLEDSYYGYTF
d_gene: NA; j_gene: TRBJ1-5; v_gene: TRBV5-4; abundance: NA; CDR3nt: TGTGCCAGCAGCTTGGCCGGGGCAGGTCAGCCCCAGCATTTT; CDR3aa: CASSLAGAGQPQHF
d_gene: NA; j_gene: TRBJ1-4; v_gene: TRBV5-4; abundance: NA; CDR3nt: TGTGCCAGCAGCGACGGACAGAGCTACCCTAATGAAAAACTGTTTTTT; CDR3aa: CASSDGQSYPNEKLFF
d_gene: NA; j_gene: TRBJ1-4; v_gene: TRBV5-1; abundance: NA; CDR3nt: TGCGCCAGCAGCCTGGGGGGGCTTGGTGAAAAACTGTTTTTT; CDR3aa: CASSLGGLGEKLFF
d_gene: NA; j_gene: TRBJ2-3; v_gene: TRBV4-1; abundance: NA; CDR3nt: TGCGCCAGCAGCCAAGATGGGAATACGCAGTATTTT; CDR3aa: CASSQDGNTQYF
d_gene: NA; j_gene: TRBJ1-3; v_gene: TRBV4-2; abundance: NA; CDR3nt: TGTGCCAGCAGCCAGGGGTACAGGGAGGGCGGAAACACCATATATTTT; CDR3aa: CASSQGYREGGNTIYF
d_gene: NA; j_gene: TRBJ1-2; v_gene: TRBV6-4; abundance: few; CDR3nt: TGTGCCAGCAGTGACTCTAGTGGAGGGGCGTATGGCTACACCTTC; CDR3aa: CASSDSSGGAYGYTF
d_gene: NA; j_gene: TRBJ2-3; v_gene: TRBV7-8; abundance: few; CDR3nt: TGTGCCAGCAGCCCACCCCGAGGGGATACGCAGTATTTT; CDR3aa: CASSPPRGDTQYF
d_gene: NA; j_gene: TRBJ2-3; v_gene: TRBV19; abundance: NA; CDR3nt: TGTGCCAGCAGGGAGTTATCCACAGATACGCAGTATTTT; CDR3aa: CASRELSTDTQYF
d_gene: TRBD2; j_gene: TRBJ2-5; v_gene: TRBV7-2; abundance: NA; CDR3nt: TGTGCCAGCAGCCTCACTAGCGGGGACCTAGGTACCCAGTACTTC; CDR3aa: CASSLTSGDLGTQYF
d_gene: NA; j_gene: TRBJ2-1; v_gene: TRBV21-1; abundance: NA; CDR3nt: TGTGCCAGCAGCAAAGAGGGGGGGACTAGCGGGAGCAATGAGCAGTTCTTC; CDR3aa: CASSKEGGTSGSNEQFF
d_gene: NA; j_gene: TRBJ2-2; v_gene: TRBV19; abundance: NA; CDR3nt: TGTGCCAGTAGCGTCGGCAGCACCAACACCGGGGAGCTGTTTTTT; CDR3aa: CASSVGSTNTGELFF
d_gene: NA; j_gene: TRBJ1-1; v_gene: TRBV5-5; abundance: NA; CDR3nt: TGTGCCAGCAGCATACAGGGCGGAGGAACTGAAGCTTTCTTT; CDR3aa: CASSIQGGGTEAFF
d_gene: NA; j_gene: TRBJ2-5; v_gene: TRBV10-3; abundance: NA; CDR3nt: TGTGCCATCAGTGAATCTCAGGGCCAAGAGACCCAGTACTTC; CDR3aa: CAISESQGQETQYF
d_gene: TRBD2; j_gene: TRBJ2-7; v_gene: TRBV9; abundance: NA; CDR3nt: TGTGCCAGCAGCGTAGGGGGGGGAACCCGCGAGCAGTACTTC; CDR3aa: CASSVGGGTREQYF
d_gene: NA; j_gene: TRBJ1-5; v_gene: TRBV14; abundance: NA; CDR3nt: TGTGCCAGCAACCTTACCCGCGTCCGGCAGGGCAATCAGCCCCAGCATTTT; CDR3aa: CASNLTRVRQGNQPQHF
d_gene: NA; j_gene: TRBJ2-1; v_gene: TRBV5-1; abundance: NA; CDR3nt: TGCGCCAGCAGCTTGGGACAGTACTACAATGAGCAGTTCTTC; CDR3aa: CASSLGQYYNEQFF
d_gene: TRBD1; j_gene: TRBJ1-1; v_gene: TRBV5-1; abundance: NA; CDR3nt: TGCGCCAGCACTACAGGGGGCACTGAAGCTTTCTTT; CDR3aa: CASTTGGTEAFF
d_gene: TRBD2; j_gene: TRBJ2-3; v_gene: TRBV5-4; abundance: NA; CDR3nt: TGTGCCAGCAGCTTGGCATCAGGGAGGGCAGATACGCAGTATTTT; CDR3aa: CASSLASGRADTQYF
d_gene: NA; j_gene: TRBJ1-5; v_gene: TRBV4-1; abundance: NA; CDR3nt: TGCGCCAGCAGCCAGGAGACAGGAAGTTATCAGCCCCAGCATTTT; CDR3aa: CASSQETGSYQPQHF
d_gene: TRBD1; j_gene: TRBJ1-4; v_gene: TRBV28; abundance: NA; CDR3nt: TGTGCCAGCAGTCCGGACAGGGGGTTTGGTGAAAAACTGTTTTTT; CDR3aa: CASSPDRGFGEKLFF
d_gene: NA; j_gene: TRBJ1-4; v_gene: TRBV9; abundance: NA; CDR3nt: TGTGCCAGCAGCGTATATCCTGCAACTAATGAAAAACTGTTTTTT; CDR3aa: CASSVYPATNEKLFF
d_gene: NA; j_gene: TRBJ2-1; v_gene: TRBV7-8; abundance: NA; CDR3nt: TGTGCCAGCAGCTTAGGTATTGGAGGGGGGGATTCCTACAATGAGCAGTTCTTC; CDR3aa: CASSLGIGGGDSYNEQFF
d_gene: NA; j_gene: TRBJ1-4; v_gene: TRBV7-2; abundance: NA; CDR3nt: TGTGCCAGCAGCTTAGCCGGACAGGAAAAACTGTTTTTT; CDR3aa: CASSLAGQEKLFF
d_gene: NA; j_gene: TRBJ2-5; v_gene: TRBV5-4; abundance: NA; CDR3nt: TGTGCCAGCAGCTCCGGGACGGTCCAAGAGACCCAGTACTTC; CDR3aa: CASSSGTVQETQYF
d_gene: NA; j_gene: TRBJ2-4; v_gene: TRBV5-6; abundance: NA; CDR3nt: TGTGCCAGCACAGGAGAGGGAAACATTCAGTACTTC; CDR3aa: CASTGEGNIQYF